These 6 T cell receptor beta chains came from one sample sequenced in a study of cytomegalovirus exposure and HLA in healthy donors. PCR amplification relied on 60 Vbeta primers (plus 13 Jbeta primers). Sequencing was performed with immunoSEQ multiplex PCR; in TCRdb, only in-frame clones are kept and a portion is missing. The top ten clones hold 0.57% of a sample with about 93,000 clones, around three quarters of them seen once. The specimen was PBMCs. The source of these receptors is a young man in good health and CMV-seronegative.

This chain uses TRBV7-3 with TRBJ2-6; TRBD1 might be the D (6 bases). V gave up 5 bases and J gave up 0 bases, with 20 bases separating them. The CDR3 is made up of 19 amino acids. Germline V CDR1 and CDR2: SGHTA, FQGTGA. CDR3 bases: TGTGCCAGCAGCCCCGGAGTTGGACAGCCTTTCTCTGGGGCCAACGTCCTGACTTTC. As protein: CASSPGVGQPFSGANVLTF.

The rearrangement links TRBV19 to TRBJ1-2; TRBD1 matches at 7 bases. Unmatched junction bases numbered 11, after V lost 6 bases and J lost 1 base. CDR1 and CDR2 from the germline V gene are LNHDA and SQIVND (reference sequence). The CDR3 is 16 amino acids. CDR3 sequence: CASRPTGQMFNYGYTF. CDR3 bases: TGTGCCAGTAGACCTACGGGACAGATGTTTAACTATGGCTACACCTTC.

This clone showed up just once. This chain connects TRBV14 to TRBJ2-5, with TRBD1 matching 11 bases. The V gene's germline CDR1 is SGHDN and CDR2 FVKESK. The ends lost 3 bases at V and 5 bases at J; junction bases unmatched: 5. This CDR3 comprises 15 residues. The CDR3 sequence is CASSQLDRGRETQYF. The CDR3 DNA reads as TGTGCCAGCAGCCAGCTGGACAGGGGGCGTGAGACCCAGTACTTC.

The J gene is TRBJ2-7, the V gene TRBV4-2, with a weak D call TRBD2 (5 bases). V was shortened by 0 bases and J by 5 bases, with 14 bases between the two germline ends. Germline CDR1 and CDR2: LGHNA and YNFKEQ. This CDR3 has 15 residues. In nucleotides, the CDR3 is TGTGCCAGCAGCCAAGATCTAGCCCAGAGCCACGAGCAGTACTTC. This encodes CASSQDLAQSHEQYF.

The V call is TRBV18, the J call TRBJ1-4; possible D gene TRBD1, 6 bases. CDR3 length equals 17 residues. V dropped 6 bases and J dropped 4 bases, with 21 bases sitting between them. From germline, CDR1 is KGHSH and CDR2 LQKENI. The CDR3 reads CASSHANSQGFNEKLFF. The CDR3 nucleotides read TGTGCCAGCTCCCACGCGAACTCACAGGGTTTTAATGAAAAACTGTTTTTT.

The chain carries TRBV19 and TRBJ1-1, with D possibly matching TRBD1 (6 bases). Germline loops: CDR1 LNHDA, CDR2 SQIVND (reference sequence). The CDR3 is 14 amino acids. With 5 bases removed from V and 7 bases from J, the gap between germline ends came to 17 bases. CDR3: CASSPRVTGNEAFF. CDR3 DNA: TGTGCCAGTAGTCCTCGGGTAACAGGGAATGAAGCTTTCTTT. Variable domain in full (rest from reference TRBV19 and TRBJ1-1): DGGITQSPKYLFRKEGQNVTLSCEQNLNHDAMYWYRQDPGQGLRLIYYSQIVNDFQKGDIAEGYSVSREKKESFPLTVTSAQKNPTAFYLCASSPRVTGNEAFFGQGTRLTVV.